This T cell receptor (beta chain) comes out of a study of PD-L1 blockade in urothelial cancer. Study details: Male patients with bladder-origin urothelial cancer numbered about 90% of the 29. Study-level results: Those patients who achieved durable benefit carried more tumor-infiltrating T lymphocytes. Analysis included one FFPE tumor sample per patient, not collected immediately prior to treatment.

V gave up 10 bases and J gave up 2 bases, with 15 bases separating them. Per germline, CDR1 LNHDA and CDR2 SQIVND (reference sequence). The CDR3 has 13 residues. The authors spiked synthetic TCR analog templates into each PCR. The protocol was immunoSEQ multiplex PCR, while the TCRdb copy is restricted to in-frame clones and leaves out a portion. The table has around 40,000 clones, approximately 34% seen once; the top ten hold 8% to 9.5%. Only a few counts were recorded for this clone. Its antigen is as yet unknown. The clonotype comes from a man in his sixties with urothelial cancer. The gene calls are TRBV19 and TRBJ2-7, with D uncertain. This specimen was tumor tissue, taken before atezolizumab (anti-PD-L1) treatment. The CDR3: CATGVGSTYEQYF. The CDR3 region has the DNA TGTGCCACCGGCGTGGGGTCCACCTACGAGCAGTACTTC.